This TCR beta chain was recorded in a study of T cells in Graves' hyperthyroidism and ophthalmopathy. About the study: The initial diagnosis was the point when peripheral blood was collected, ahead of any treatment. Points from the study as a whole: Blood held most thyroid clonotypes expanded above 0.001 frequency.

Amplification of TCR beta CDR3 regions used RNA as the template. The HTBI set primed first-round TCR CDR3 RT-PCR. TCRdb recomputed calls from the multiplex PCR reads with MiXCR, one row per CDR3 protein. The sample yields about 400,000 distinct CDR3 sequences, roughly an eighth seen once. Germline V CDR1 and CDR2: MDHEN, SYDVKM. Trimming took 6 bases from V and 2 from J, leaving 14 bases between them. The CDR3 spans 14 residues. This clonotype was picked up many times. No antigen is known for it. Ophthalmopathy patients had Clinical Activity Score at least 3, NOSPECS grade at least 4, duration under 3 months.

The chain combines TRBV28 with TRBJ2-7, with D perhaps matching TRBD1 (5 bases). The sequencing sample was made of blood. The source is a man aged 50 to 60 with Graves' ophthalmopathy. DNA for the CDR3: TGTGCCAGCAGACCCGACAGCGCCACCTACGAGCAGTACTTC. Translated, it gives CASRPDSATYEQYF. Full variable domain (outside the CDR3, taken from reference TRBV28 and TRBJ2-7): DVKVTQSSRYLVKRTGEKVFLECVQDMDHENMFWYRQDPGLGLRLIYFSYDVKMKEKGDIPEGYSVSREKKERFSLILESASTNQTSMYLCASRPDSATYEQYFGPGTRLTVT.